What follows are 12 T cell receptor beta chains derived from one specimen sequenced in a study of blood T cell repertoires in COVID-19. Produced via immunoSEQ multiplex PCR; TCRdb's table is partial and in-frame only. The table shows about 160,000 clones, with 75% to 90% occurring only once. The sequenced sample was peripheral blood. The receptors were sampled from a woman of 80 years or more with active or convalescent COVID-19.

This rearrangement joins TRBV11-1 to TRBJ2-7; 10 nucleotides line up with TRBD2. The CDR3 runs 12 residues. The V segment lost 7 bases and the J segment 7 bases; nucleotides outside the gene matches: 4. Germline values: CDR1 SGHAT, CDR2 FQDESV (reference sequence). The CDR3 here is CASTRAGGEQYF. CDR3 nucleotides: TGTGCCAGCACCCGAGCGGGAGGGGAGCAGTACTTC.

The V and J genes are TRBV3-1 (or the pseudogene TRBV3-2) and TRBJ2-7; 9 bases match TRBD2. This CDR3 contains 15 residues. CDR1 is LGHDT and CDR2 is YNNKEL in the germline V gene (reference sequence). The junction had 5 bases not matched to a gene; V was cut back by 3 bases and J by 2 bases. The CDR3 region is CASSQASGAPYEQYF. CDR3 sequence (DNA): TGTGCCAGCAGCCAGGCTAGCGGGGCCCCCTACGAGCAGTACTTC.

The chain has TRBV9 and TRBJ2-7; 15 bases are shared with TRBD2. The CDR3 runs to 17 residues. Germline V gene data show CDR1 as SGDLS and CDR2 as YYNGEE. V lost 3 bases and J lost 0; bases outside the gene matches: 4. For the CDR3, the DNA is TGTGCCAGCAGCGCCGGACTAGCGGGGGGGTCCTCCTACGAGCAGTACTTC. Protein: CASSAGLAGGSSYEQYF.

This chain connects TRBV19 to TRBJ1-5; a weak D match, TRBD1 (5 bases). From germline, CDR1 is LNHDA and CDR2 SQIVND (reference sequence). This CDR3 is built from 16 residues. V was shortened by 1 base and J by 2 bases, with 12 bases between the two germline ends. CDR3 loop: CASSIARAKGNQPQHF. The CDR3 DNA reads as TGTGCCAGTAGTATAGCCAGGGCCAAGGGCAATCAGCCCCAGCATTTT. The entire variable domain, with the rest obtained from reference TRBV19 and TRBJ1-5, is as follows: DGGITQSPKYLFRKEGQNVTLSCEQNLNHDAMYWYRQDPGQGLRLIYYSQIVNDFQKGDIAEGYSVSREKKESFPLTVTSAQKNPTAFYLCASSIARAKGNQPQHFGDGTRLSIL.

With respect to this clone: Other DNA sequences in the same sample also yield this CDR3. This chain uses TRBV7-2 with TRBJ2-3; D not resolved. This CDR3 is 12 amino acids long. V lost 4 bases, J lost 2 bases, and 4 bases lay in between. Germline lookup yields CDR1 SGHTA and CDR2 FQGNSA. CDR3 DNA: TGTGCCAGCAGCTCCTACACAGATACGCAGTATTTT. It specifies CASSSYTDTQYF.

The chain joins TRBV5-1 to TRBJ1-4; D is perhaps TRBD1 (5 bases). The germline gives CDR1 SGHRS, CDR2 YFSETQ. The CDR3 consists of 13 residues. The ends were cut back, 2 bases at V and 8 bases at J, with 10 bases in the middle. The CDR3 protein is CASSLGDREKLFF. In nucleotides, the CDR3 is TGCGCCAGCAGCTTAGGTGACAGAGAAAAACTGTTTTTT.

V is TRBV18 and J is TRBJ1-1, with 10 bases fitting TRBD1. Germline trimming cut 9 bases from V and 3 bases from J; bases unmatched to any gene: 10. Germline-derived CDR1 and CDR2 are KGHSH and LQKENI. CDR3 length equals 15 residues. The CDR3: CASSVAGTGDTEAFF. CDR3 bases: TGTGCCAGTTCAGTGGCCGGGACAGGGGACACTGAAGCTTTCTTT.

The rearrangement links TRBV5-5 to TRBJ2-5, with 9 positions matching TRBD1. This CDR3 is 15 amino acids long. The germline V gene has CDR1 SGHKS and CDR2 YYEKEE (reference sequence). V lost 3 bases and J lost 1; bases outside the gene matches: 4. CDR3 in DNA: TGTGCCAGCAGCTCCGGGACAGGGACCCAAGAGACCCAGTACTTC. Protein: CASSSGTGTQETQYF. The whole variable domain, filled in from reference TRBV5-5 and TRBJ2-5, reads DAGVTQSPTHLIKTRGQQVTLRCSPISGHKSVSWYQQVLGQGPQFIFQYYEKEERGRGNFPDRFSARQFPNYSSELNVNALLLGDSALYLCASSSGTGTQETQYFGPGTRLLVL.

The V gene is TRBV10-3, the J gene TRBJ1-4; no clear D gene. Germline loops: CDR1 ENHRY, CDR2 SYGVKD. This CDR3 is 15 amino acids long. Trimming cost V 0 bases and J 8 bases, with 13 bases left between them. The CDR3 DNA follows: TGTGCCATCAGTGAGTCATCCGGTACCGGGGAAAAACTGTTTTTT. Protein sequence: CAISESSGTGEKLFF.

The chain employs TRBV6-5 and TRBJ1-6; the D gene is possibly TRBD1 (6 bases). CDR3 size: 15 residues. CDR1 is MNHEY, CDR2 SVGAGI, per germline. V was clipped by 1 base and J by 7 bases, with 11 bases between them. In DNA form, the CDR3 reads TGTGCCAGCAGTTACTTCGGGACACAGAATTCACCCCTCCACTTT. This gives the protein CASSYFGTQNSPLHF.

The chain joins TRBV11-3 to TRBJ2-4, with 7 nucleotides matching TRBD2. Looked up from germline, CDR1 is SGHNT and CDR2 is YENEEA. This CDR3 comprises 15 residues. The J segment lost 3 bases and the V segment lost 5 bases, leaving 7 bases of the junction unmatched. In nucleotides, the CDR3 is TGTGCCAGCAGCCCGGGCGGGGGAGGCAAAAACATTCAGTACTTC. Residues: CASSPGGGGKNIQYF.

The CDR3 is CASSIRGNDYNEQFF. The CDR3 nucleotides read TGTGCCAGTAGTATACGGGGAAATGACTACAATGAGCAGTTCTTC. The chain combines TRBV19 with TRBJ2-1, with a possible D match to TRBD2 (5 bases). CDR3 length: 15 residues. Trimming took 2 bases from V and 3 from J, leaving 11 bases between them. Germline CDR1 reads LNHDA; CDR2 reads SQIVND (reference sequence).